This T cell receptor (beta chain) appears in the sequencing data of a study of blood T cell repertoires in COVID-19. Overall study: Researchers got acute and convalescent COVID-19 samples from the United States, Italy and Spain. The cDNA or gDNA used as material had been derived from T cells, B-cell-depleted T cells, or PBMCs.

The CDR3 has 19 amino acids. As originally analysed: Amplification from reference gene primers served as the basis for estimated nucleated cell counts. Clones were sequenced by immunoSEQ multiplex PCR, and TCRdb holds only the in-frame ones, with some missing. The DNA was the basis for D and trimming; V, J and clone size are from that table. In the table there are 85,000 to 90,000 clones, about 88% of which are singletons. The sequencing sample was made of peripheral blood. The source is a man older than 75 with active or convalescent COVID-19. The chain combines TRBV21-1 with TRBJ2-4; TRBD2, as called in the table, went unchecked against the DNA. TRBV21-1 counts as a pseudogene. The CDR3 DNA follows: TGTGCCAGCAGCAAAGCTGGTGGCAGGGAGGGGCCTGCCAAAAACATTCAGTACTTC. Translating gives CASSKAGGREGPAKNIQYF.